These T cell receptor beta chains were read from a single sample in a study of blood T cell repertoires in COVID-19. This table comes from immunoSEQ multiplex PCR, and its TCRdb copy is limited to in-frame clones, with some not included. The sample includes 100,000 to 150,000 clones, about 87% seen only once; the top ten take 10%. Sequencing was carried out using peripheral blood. The source is a man between 50 and 59 years old with acute or convalescent COVID-19. CDR3s include the opening cysteine and the closing phenylalanine or tryptophan. The D gene is left open where the match is weak. Rows may omit the clone size; those that give it use once, few, many or a size class.

cdr3_length	clone_size	d_call	v_call	j_call	cdr3_nt	cdr3_aa
14	NA	TRBD1	TRBV12-5	TRBJ2-2	TGTGCTAGTGGCTCGGACAGGGTCACCGGGGAGCTGTTTTTT	CASGSDRVTGELFF
14	NA	TRBD1	TRBV6-2/TRBV6-3	TRBJ2-7	TGTGCCAGCAGTCTACCCACAGGGGCCTACGAGCAGTACTTC	CASSLPTGAYEQYF
13	NA	NA	TRBV28	TRBJ1-4	TGTGCCAGCAGTTCCGCAACTAATGAAAAACTGTTTTTT	CASSSATNEKLFF
16	NA	NA	TRBV18	TRBJ1-4	TGTGCCAGCTCACCACAGGGGCCAGCAACTAATGAAAAACTGTTTTTT	CASSPQGPATNEKLFF
16	once	TRBD2	TRBV3-1/TRBV3-2	TRBJ2-3	TGTGCCAGCAGCCAAGGAATAGCGGGGGTCTTTGATACGCAGTATTTT	CASSQGIAGVFDTQYF
18	NA	NA	TRBV21-1	TRBJ1-1	TGTGCCAGCACCTGGGTCGATATTGGATCCGGGAGGGACACTGAAGCTTTCTTT	CASTWVDIGSGRDTEAFF
16	NA	TRBD1	TRBV27	TRBJ2-7	TGTGCCAGCAGTGTGGAAAAGGGACAGGGAAACTACGAGCAGTACTTC	CASSVEKGQGNYEQYF
15	NA	NA	TRBV11-2	TRBJ1-6	TGTGCCAGCAGCCCGTACAGCTCCTATAATTCACCCCTCCACTTT	CASSPYSSYNSPLHF
16	NA	NA	TRBV9	TRBJ2-2	TGTGCCAGCAGCGTAGGACCAGGACAGAACACCGGGGAGCTGTTTTTT	CASSVGPGQNTGELFF
11	NA	NA	TRBV6-5	TRBJ2-7	TGTGCCAGCAGTAACCGACAGATGCAGTACTTC	CASSNRQMQYF
16	NA	TRBD1	TRBV3-1/TRBV3-2	TRBJ1-1	TGTGCCAGCAGCCCCTGGGACAGGGGGAAGAACACTGAAGCTTTCTTT	CASSPWDRGKNTEAFF
16	NA	NA	TRBV5-1	TRBJ2-1	TGCGCCAGCAGCTTAAACCAGCGGAGCTCCTACAATGAGCAGTTCTTC	CASSLNQRSSYNEQFF
19	NA	NA	TRBV18	TRBJ1-1	TGTGCCAGCTCACTGACCTTAACGGGATTAAGGGATATGAACACTGAAGCTTTCTTT	CASSLTLTGLRDMNTEAFF
18	NA	TRBD1	TRBV7-9	TRBJ1-1	TGTGCCAGCAGCTTAGCAATCGGGACAGGGCCCTTGAACACTGAAGCTTTCTTT	CASSLAIGTGPLNTEAFF
19	NA	NA	TRBV12-2	TRBJ1-1	TGTGCAAGTCGCTTAGCCGACAGGTGGGATCTGTGCTGGGCTACTGAAGCTTTCTTT	CASRLADRWDLCWATEAFF
12	NA	TRBD1	TRBV6-5	TRBJ1-2	TGTGCCAGCAGGACAGGGGTTGATGGCTACACCTTC	CASRTGVDGYTF
13	NA	NA	TRBV2	TRBJ1-5	TGTGCCAGCAGGCCGCAGGGAAATCAGCCCCAGCATTTT	CASRPQGNQPQHF
14	NA	TRBD1	TRBV5-1	TRBJ1-2	TGCGCCAGCAGCGGGGGACAGGTCTTAGATGGCTACACCTTC	CASSGGQVLDGYTF
19	NA	TRBD2	TRBV7-2	TRBJ2-1	TGTGCCAGCAGCTTAGCTCGGCATAGAAGCGGGACCCGATACAATGAGCAGTTCTTC	CASSLARHRSGTRYNEQFF
15	once	NA	TRBV2	TRBJ1-6	TGTGCCAGCACCTACTGGGCCGCCGAAAATTCACCCCTCCACTTT	CASTYWAAENSPLHF
14	NA	NA	TRBV2	TRBJ2-3	TGTGCCAGCGTGGGAGGACTTAGCACAGATACGCAGTATTTT	CASVGGLSTDTQYF
12	NA	TRBD1	TRBV28	TRBJ1-2	TGTGCCAGCAGCTTACCCGGTGGGACAGGGACCTTC	CASSLPGGTGTF
14	NA	NA	TRBV15	TRBJ1-1	TGTGCCACCTTGGTGGGCGGAGGGAACACTGAAGCTTTCTTT	CATLVGGGNTEAFF
13	NA	NA	TRBV6-5	TRBJ1-4	TGTGCCACTCGAGAGGGGGATAATGAAAAACTGTTTTTT	CATREGDNEKLFF
16	NA	TRBD1	TRBV11-2	TRBJ2-7	TGTGCCAGCAGCTTAAACAGGGGGCGACTGTCCTACGAGCAGTACTTC	CASSLNRGRLSYEQYF
15	NA	TRBD1	TRBV5-1	TRBJ1-4	TGCGCCAGCAGCTTGTCAGGGGGCGCTAATGAAAAACTGTTTTTT	CASSLSGGANEKLFF
14	once	TRBD1	TRBV12-5	TRBJ1-5	TGTGCTAGTGGTCCTCAGGGGGCTGATCAGCCCCAGCATTTT	CASGPQGADQPQHF
14	NA	TRBD1	TRBV5-1	TRBJ1-4	TGCGCCAGCAGCTCGACAGGGTGGGGGGAAAAACTGTTTTTT	CASSSTGWGEKLFF
15	NA	NA	TRBV10-3	TRBJ2-1	TGTGCCATCAGTGAGCGACAGGCCTCCTACAATGAGCAGTTCTTC	CAISERQASYNEQFF
11	NA	NA	TRBV5-5	TRBJ1-2	TGTGCCAGCAGCCTTGACAGTAGCTACACCTTC	CASSLDSSYTF
14	few	TRBD2	TRBV28	TRBJ2-7	TGTGCCAGCAGGCCTCTAGCGGTAGCCTACGAGCAGTACTTC	CASRPLAVAYEQYF
12	NA	NA	TRBV29-1	TRBJ1-1	TGCAGCGTTGATTTAACAGCGGGGATAGCTTTCTTT	CSVDLTAGIAFF
12	few	NA	TRBV10-3	TRBJ1-2	TGTGCCATCAGTGATGTAGAAGAGGGCTACACCTTC	CAISDVEEGYTF
14	NA	NA	TRBV5-8	TRBJ1-5	TGTGCCAGCAGCTTAATGCAGGCACCCTCACCCCAGCATTTT	CASSLMQAPSPQHF
16	NA	NA	TRBV7-2	TRBJ2-2	TGTGCCAGCAGCTTAGTCGCGGGAACGAACACCGGGGAGCTGTTTTTT	CASSLVAGTNTGELFF
15	NA	NA	TRBV4-1	TRBJ1-2	TGCGCCAGCAGCCAAGGGCCACAGGCGAACTATGGCTACACCTTC	CASSQGPQANYGYTF
14	once	NA	TRBV5-1	TRBJ1-2	TGCGCCAGCAGCTTGGAGGGGGATCCGGGCGGCTACACCTTC	CASSLEGDPGGYTF
15	NA	TRBD1	TRBV5-6	TRBJ1-5	TGTGCCAGCAGCTTCTGGGACAGGGGGACGTATCCCCAGCATTTT	CASSFWDRGTYPQHF
13	once	TRBD1	TRBV6-1	TRBJ1-2	TGTGCCAGCAGTGAGAACAGGGGCTATGGCTACACCTTC	CASSENRGYGYTF
14	NA	NA	TRBV5-1	TRBJ2-7	TGCGCCAGCAGCTTACTTCAGGTGGGCTACGAGCAGTACTTC	CASSLLQVGYEQYF
13	NA	NA	TRBV27	TRBJ2-2	TGTGCCAGCAGTTTAGGGCTCCTCGGGGAGCTGTTTTTT	CASSLGLLGELFF
15	NA	NA	TRBV21-1	TRBJ1-5	TGTGCCAGCAGCAACCTTGACAGGGTCAATCAGCCCCAGCATTTT	CASSNLDRVNQPQHF
15	NA	TRBD1	TRBV9	TRBJ2-3	TGTGCCAGCAGCGGTCGAGGGGGCCGCACAGATACGCAGTATTTT	CASSGRGGRTDTQYF
11	few	NA	TRBV12-5	TRBJ1-3	TGTGCTAGTGCCAGGGGAAACACCATATATTTT	CASARGNTIYF
14	once	NA	TRBV4-1	TRBJ2-3	TGCGCCAGCAGCCAAGTTACAGGGACAGATACGCAGTATTTT	CASSQVTGTDTQYF